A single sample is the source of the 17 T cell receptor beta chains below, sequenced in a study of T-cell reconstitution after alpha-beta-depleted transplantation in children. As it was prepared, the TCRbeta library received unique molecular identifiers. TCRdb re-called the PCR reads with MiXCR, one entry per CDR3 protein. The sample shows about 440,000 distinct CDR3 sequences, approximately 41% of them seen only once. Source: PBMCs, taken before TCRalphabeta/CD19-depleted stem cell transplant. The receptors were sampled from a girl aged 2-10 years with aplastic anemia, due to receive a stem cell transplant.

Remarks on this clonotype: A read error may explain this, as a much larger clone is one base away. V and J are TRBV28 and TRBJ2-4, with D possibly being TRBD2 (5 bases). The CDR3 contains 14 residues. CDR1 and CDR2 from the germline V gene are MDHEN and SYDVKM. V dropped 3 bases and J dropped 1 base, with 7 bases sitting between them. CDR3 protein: CASSFGEAKNIQYF. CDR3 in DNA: TGTGCCAGCAGTTTCGGGGAGGCCAAAAACATTCAGTACTTC.

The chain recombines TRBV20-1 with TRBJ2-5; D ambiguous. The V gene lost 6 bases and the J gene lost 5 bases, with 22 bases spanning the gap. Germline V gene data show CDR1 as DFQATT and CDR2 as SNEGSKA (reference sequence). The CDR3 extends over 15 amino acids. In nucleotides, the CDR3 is TGCAGTGCCCCAGCAGAGCTGGCTATGGGGGAGACCCAGTACTTC. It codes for CSAPAELAMGETQYF.

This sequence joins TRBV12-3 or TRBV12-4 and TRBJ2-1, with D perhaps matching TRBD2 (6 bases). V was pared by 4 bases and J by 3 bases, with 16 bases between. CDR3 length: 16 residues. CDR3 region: CASSYAREPLYNEQFF. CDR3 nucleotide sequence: TGTGCCAGCAGTTATGCCCGGGAGCCCCTCTACAATGAGCAGTTCTTC.

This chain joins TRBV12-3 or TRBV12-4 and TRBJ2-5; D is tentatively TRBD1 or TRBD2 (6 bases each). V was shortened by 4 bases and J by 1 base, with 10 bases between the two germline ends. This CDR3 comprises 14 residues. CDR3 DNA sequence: TGTGCCAGCAGTTCGGGGGACACCCAAGAGACCCAGTACTTC. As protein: CASSSGDTQETQYF.

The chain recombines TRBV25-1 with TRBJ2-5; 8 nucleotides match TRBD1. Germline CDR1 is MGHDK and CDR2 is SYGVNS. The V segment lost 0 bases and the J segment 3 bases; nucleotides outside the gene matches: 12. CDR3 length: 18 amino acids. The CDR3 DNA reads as TGTGCCAGCAGTGAATATTTACTACCGAGACAGGGGAAAGAGACCCAGTACTTC. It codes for CASSEYLLPRQGKETQYF.

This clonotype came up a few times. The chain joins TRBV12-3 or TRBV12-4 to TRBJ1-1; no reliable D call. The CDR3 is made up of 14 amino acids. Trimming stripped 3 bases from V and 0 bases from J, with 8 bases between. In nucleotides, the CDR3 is TGTGCCAGCAGTTTCAGACGGTTGAACACTGAAGCTTTCTTT. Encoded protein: CASSFRRLNTEAFF.

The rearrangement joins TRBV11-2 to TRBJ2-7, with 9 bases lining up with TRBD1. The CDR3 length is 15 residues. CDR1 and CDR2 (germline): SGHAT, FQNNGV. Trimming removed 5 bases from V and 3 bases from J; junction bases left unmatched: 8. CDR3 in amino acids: CASSRTGDPYYEQYF. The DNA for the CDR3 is TGTGCCAGCAGCCGGACAGGGGACCCCTACTACGAGCAGTACTTC.

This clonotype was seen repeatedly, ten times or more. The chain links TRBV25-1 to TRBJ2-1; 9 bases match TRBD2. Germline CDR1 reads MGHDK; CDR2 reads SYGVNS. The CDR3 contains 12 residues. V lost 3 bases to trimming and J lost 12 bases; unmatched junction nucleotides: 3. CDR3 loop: CASSDSGRRQFF. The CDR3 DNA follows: TGTGCCAGCAGTGATAGCGGGAGAAGGCAGTTCTTC.

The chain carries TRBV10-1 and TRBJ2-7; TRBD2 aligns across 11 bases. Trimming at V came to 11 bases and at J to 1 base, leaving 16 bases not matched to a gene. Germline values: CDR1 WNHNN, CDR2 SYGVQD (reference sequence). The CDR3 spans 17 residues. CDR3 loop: CARAGTSGFFLSYEQYF. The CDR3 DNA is TGCGCCCGGGCTGGGACTAGCGGCTTTTTTCTTTCCTACGAGCAGTACTTC.

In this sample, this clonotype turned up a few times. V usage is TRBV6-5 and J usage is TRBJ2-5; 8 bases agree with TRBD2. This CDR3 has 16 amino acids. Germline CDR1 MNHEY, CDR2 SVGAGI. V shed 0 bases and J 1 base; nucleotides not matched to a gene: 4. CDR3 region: CASSYSAGVAQETQYF. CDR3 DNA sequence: TGTGCCAGCAGTTACTCAGCGGGAGTGGCCCAAGAGACCCAGTACTTC.

The CDR3: CASSPRTSGNTGELFF. The CDR3 bases are TGTGCCAGCAGCCCCCGGACTAGCGGGAACACCGGGGAGCTGTTTTTT. This chain links TRBV7-3 with TRBJ2-2; TRBD2 aligns across 10 bases. Trimming took 5 bases from V and 1 from J; bases not matched to a gene: 4. Germline lookup yields CDR1 SGHTA and CDR2 FQGTGA. The CDR3 is 16 residues long.

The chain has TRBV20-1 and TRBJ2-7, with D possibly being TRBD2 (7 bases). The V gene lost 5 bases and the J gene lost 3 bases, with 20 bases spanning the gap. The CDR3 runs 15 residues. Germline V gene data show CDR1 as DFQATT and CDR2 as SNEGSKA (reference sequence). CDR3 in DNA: TGCAGTGCTCCCGGGGGGCTAGCCCAATTCTACGAGCAGTACTTC. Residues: CSAPGGLAQFYEQYF.

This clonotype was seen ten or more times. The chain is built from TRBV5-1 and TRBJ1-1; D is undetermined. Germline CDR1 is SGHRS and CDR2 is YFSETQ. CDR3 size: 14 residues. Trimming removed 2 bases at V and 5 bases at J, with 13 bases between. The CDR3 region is CASSFIGGGTEAFF. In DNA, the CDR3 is TGCGCCAGCAGCTTCATTGGAGGAGGAACTGAAGCTTTCTTT.

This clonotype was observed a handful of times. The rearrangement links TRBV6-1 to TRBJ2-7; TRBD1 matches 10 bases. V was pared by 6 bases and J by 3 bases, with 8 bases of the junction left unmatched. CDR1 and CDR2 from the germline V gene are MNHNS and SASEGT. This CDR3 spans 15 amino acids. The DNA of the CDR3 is TGTGCCAGCAGGCCTCGACAGGGGGCCCTCTACGAGCAGTACTTC. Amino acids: CASRPRQGALYEQYF.

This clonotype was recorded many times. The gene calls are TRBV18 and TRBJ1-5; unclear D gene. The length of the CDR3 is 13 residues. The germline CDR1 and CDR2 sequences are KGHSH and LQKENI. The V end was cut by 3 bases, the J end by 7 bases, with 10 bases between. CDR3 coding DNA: TGTGCCAGCTCACCCGAGGGCGGACAGCCCCAGCATTTT. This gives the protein CASSPEGGQPQHF.

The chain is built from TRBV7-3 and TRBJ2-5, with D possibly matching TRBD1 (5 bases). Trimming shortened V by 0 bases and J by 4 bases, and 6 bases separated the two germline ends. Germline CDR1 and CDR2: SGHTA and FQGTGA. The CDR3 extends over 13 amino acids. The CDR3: CASSLTGVETQYF. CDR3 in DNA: TGTGCCAGCAGCTTAACAGGGGTAGAGACCCAGTACTTC.

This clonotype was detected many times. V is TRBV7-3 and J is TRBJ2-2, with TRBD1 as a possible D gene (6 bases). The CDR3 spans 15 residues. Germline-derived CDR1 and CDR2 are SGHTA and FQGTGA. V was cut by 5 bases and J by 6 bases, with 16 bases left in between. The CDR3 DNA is TGTGCCAGCAGCACGATGGGGACAAGCCCCGGGGAGCTGTTTTTT. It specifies CASSTMGTSPGELFF.